The 4 T cell receptor beta chains given below trace back to one sample, sequenced in a study of cytomegalovirus exposure and HLA in healthy donors. It was with 60 Vbeta and 13 Jbeta primers that the PCR ran. Sequencing used immunoSEQ multiplex PCR; TCRdb keeps in-frame clones, though not all of them. The sample lists 100,000 to 150,000 clones, 81% occurring once. Sequenced input: PBMCs. The receptors stem from a man aged 18 to 35 in good health and CMV-seronegative.

The chain is built from TRBV4-3 and TRBJ2-7, with D perhaps TRBD1 (6 bases). Looked up from germline, CDR1 is LGHNA and CDR2 is YSLEER. This CDR3 has 15 amino acids. Trimming left V 0 bases short and J 3 bases short, with 12 bases between. The CDR3 protein is CASSQDMQGSYEQYF. The DNA for the CDR3 is TGCGCCAGCAGCCAAGATATGCAGGGGAGCTACGAGCAGTACTTC.

The chain links TRBV11-2 to TRBJ2-1, with 10 bases lining up with TRBD1. Germline loops: CDR1 SGHAT, CDR2 FQNNGV. V was pared by 2 bases and J by 7 bases, with 8 bases of the junction left unmatched. The length of the CDR3 is 16 residues. CDR3 bases: TGTGCCAGCAGCTTATACCGGGACAGGGGTAGGAATGAGCAGTTCTTC. Translation: CASSLYRDRGRNEQFF.

This clone was found once. V is TRBV28 and J is TRBJ1-1; no firm D call. The germline CDR1 and CDR2 sequences are MDHEN and SYDVKM. The length of the CDR3 is 11 residues. V was trimmed by 8 bases and J by 5 bases, leaving 9 bases between them. CDR3 DNA sequence: TGTGCCAGCGGAGGTCGGACTGAAGCTTTCTTT. Protein: CASGGRTEAFF.

CDR3 residues: CASSLGATNEKLFF. CDR3 in DNA: TGCGCCAGCAGCTTGGGCGCAACTAATGAAAAACTGTTTTTT. V is TRBV5-1 and J is TRBJ1-4; D is ambiguous. Germline CDR1 reads SGHRS; CDR2 reads YFSETQ. CDR3 size: 14 residues. The V gene lost 0 bases and the J gene lost 0 bases, with 3 bases spanning the gap.